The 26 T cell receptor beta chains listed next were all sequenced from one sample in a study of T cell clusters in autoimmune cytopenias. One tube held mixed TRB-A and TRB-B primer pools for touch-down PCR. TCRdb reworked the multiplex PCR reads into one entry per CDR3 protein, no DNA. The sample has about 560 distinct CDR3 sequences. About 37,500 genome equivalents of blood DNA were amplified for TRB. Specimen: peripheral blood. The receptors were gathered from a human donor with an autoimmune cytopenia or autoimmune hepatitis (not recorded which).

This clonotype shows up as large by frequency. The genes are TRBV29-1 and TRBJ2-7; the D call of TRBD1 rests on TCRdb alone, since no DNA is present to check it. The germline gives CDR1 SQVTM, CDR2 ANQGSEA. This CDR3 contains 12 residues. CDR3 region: CSVGDRSYEQYF.

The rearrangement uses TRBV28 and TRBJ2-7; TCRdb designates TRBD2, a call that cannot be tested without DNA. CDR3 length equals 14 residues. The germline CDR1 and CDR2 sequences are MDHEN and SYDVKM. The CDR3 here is CASREAGGSYEQYF.

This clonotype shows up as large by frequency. CDR3 residues: CASSYSPGRDQPQHF. The V gene is TRBV6-6, the J gene TRBJ1-5; the TCRdb call, TRBD1, lacks DNA for checking. Germline CDR1 is MNHNY and CDR2 is SVGAGI (reference sequence). The CDR3 consists of 15 residues.

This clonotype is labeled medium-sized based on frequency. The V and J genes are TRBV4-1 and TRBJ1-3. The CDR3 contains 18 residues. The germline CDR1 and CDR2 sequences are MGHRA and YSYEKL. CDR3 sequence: CASSRKRDYGGSGNTIYF.

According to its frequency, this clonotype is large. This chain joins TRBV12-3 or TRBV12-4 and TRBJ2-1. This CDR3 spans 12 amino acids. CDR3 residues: CASRWSGNEQFF.

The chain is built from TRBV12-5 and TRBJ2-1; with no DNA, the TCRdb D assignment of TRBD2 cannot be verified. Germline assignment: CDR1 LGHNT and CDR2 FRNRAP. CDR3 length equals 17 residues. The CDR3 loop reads CASAPGAGGPRYNEQFF.

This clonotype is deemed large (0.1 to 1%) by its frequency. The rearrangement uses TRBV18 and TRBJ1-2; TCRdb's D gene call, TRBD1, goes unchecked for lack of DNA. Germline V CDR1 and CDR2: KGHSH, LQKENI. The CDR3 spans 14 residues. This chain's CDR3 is CASSISRDLYGYTF.

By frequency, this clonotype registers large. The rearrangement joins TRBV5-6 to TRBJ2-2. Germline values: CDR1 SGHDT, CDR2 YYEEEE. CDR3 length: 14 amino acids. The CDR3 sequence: CASSLSANTGELFF.

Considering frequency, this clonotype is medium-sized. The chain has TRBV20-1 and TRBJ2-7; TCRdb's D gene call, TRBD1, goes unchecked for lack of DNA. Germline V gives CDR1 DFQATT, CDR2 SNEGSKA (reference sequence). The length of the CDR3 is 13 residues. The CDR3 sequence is CSAGRQGRDEQYF.

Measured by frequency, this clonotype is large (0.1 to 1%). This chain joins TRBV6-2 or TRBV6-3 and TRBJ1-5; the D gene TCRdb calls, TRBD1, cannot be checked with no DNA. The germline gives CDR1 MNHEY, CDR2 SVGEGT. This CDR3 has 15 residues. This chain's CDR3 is CASTDATGWNQPQHF.

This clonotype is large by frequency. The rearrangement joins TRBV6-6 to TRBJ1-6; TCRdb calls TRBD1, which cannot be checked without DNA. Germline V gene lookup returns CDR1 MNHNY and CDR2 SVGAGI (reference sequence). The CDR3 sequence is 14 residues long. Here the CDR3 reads CASSYIQGRSPLHF.

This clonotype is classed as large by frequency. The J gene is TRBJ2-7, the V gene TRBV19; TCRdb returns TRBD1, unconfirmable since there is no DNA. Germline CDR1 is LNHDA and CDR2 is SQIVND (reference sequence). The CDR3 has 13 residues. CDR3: CASSKGVTYEQYF.

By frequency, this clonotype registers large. The CDR3 region is CSVEDLAGSYTF. The chain recombines TRBV29-1 with TRBJ1-2; TCRdb's D call, TRBD1, is unchecked because there is no DNA. This CDR3 comprises 12 residues. In germline, CDR1 is SQVTM, CDR2 ANQGSEA.

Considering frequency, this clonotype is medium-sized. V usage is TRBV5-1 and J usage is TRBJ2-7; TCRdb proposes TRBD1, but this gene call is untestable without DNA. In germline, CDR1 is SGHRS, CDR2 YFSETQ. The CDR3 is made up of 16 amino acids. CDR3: CASSSGVQVRAYEQYF. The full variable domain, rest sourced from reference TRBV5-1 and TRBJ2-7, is KAGVTQTPRYLIKTRGQQVTLSCSPISGHRSVSWYQQTPGQGLQFLFEYFSETQRNKGNFPGRFSGRQFSNSRSEMNVSTLELGDSALYLCASSSGVQVRAYEQYFGPGTRLTVT.

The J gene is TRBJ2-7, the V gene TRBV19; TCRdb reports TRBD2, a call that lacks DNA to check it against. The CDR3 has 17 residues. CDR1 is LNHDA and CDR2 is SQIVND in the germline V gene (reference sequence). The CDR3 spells CASSIRTSGGAPNEQYF.

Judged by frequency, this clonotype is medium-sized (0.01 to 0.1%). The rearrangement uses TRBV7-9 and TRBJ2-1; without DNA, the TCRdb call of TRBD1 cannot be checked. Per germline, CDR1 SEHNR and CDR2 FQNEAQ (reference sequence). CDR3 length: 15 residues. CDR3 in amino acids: CASSSGQGSYNEQFF.

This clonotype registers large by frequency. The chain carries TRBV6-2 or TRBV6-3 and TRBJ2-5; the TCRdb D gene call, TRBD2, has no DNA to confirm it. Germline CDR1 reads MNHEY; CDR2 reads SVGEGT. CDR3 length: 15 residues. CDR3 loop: CASSPGLAGQETQYF.

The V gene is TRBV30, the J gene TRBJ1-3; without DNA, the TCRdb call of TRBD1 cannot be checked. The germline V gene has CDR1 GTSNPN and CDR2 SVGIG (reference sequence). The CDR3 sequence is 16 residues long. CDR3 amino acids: CAWSPVGGRGGNTIYF. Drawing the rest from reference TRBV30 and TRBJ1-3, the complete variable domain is SQTIHQWPATLVQPVGSPLSLECTVEGTSNPNLYWYRQAAGRGLQLLFYSVGIGQISSEVPQNLSASRPQDRQFILSSKKLLLSDSGFYLCAWSPVGGRGGNTIYFGEGSWLTVV.

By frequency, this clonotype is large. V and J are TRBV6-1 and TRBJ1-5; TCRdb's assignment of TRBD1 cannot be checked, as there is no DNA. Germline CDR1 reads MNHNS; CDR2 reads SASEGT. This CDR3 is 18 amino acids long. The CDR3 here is CASTPWGQGDYSNQPQHF.

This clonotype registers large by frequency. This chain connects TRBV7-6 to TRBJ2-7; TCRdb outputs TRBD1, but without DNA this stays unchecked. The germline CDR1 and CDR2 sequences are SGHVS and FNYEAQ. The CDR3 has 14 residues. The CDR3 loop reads CASSFRDGSYEQYF.

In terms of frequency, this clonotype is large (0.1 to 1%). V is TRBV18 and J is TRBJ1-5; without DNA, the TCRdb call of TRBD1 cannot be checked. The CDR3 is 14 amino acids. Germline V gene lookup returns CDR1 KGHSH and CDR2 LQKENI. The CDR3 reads CASSPLPTDQPQHF.

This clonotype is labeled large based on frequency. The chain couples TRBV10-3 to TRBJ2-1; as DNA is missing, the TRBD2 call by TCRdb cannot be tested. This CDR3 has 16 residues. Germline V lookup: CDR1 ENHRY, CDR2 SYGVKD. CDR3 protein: CAISDPLAGRWGEQFF.

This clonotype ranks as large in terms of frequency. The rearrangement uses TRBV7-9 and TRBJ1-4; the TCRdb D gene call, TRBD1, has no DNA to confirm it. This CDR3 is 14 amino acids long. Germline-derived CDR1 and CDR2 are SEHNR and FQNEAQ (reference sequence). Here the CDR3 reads CASSLGQHNEKLFF.

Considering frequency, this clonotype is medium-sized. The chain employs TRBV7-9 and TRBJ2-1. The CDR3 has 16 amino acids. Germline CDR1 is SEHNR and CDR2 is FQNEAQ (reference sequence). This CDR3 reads CASIPLAVSSYNEQFF.

The CDR3 region is CASRSGTGSTDTQYF. The chain uses TRBV2 and TRBJ2-3; TCRdb's D call, TRBD1, is unchecked because there is no DNA. The CDR3 covers 15 residues. CDR1 is SNHLY, CDR2 FYNNEI, per germline. Using reference TRBV2 and TRBJ2-3 for the parts outside the CDR3, the full variable domain is EPEVTQTPSHQVTQMGQEVILRCVPISNHLYFYWYRQILGQKVEFLVSFYNNEISEKSEIFDDQFSVERPDGSNFTLKIRSTKLEDSAMYFCASRSGTGSTDTQYFGPGTRLTVL.

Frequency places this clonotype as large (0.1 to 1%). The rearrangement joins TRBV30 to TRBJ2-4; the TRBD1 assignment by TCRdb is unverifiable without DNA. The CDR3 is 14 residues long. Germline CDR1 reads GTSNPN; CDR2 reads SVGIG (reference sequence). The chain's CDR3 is CAWTRVLAKNIQYF. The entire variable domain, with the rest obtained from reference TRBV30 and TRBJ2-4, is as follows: SQTIHQWPATLVQPVGSPLSLECTVEGTSNPNLYWYRQAAGRGLQLLFYSVGIGQISSEVPQNLSASRPQDRQFILSSKKLLLSDSGFYLCAWTRVLAKNIQYFGAGTRLSVL.